This T cell receptor (beta chain) is from a study of technical replicates of blood from several donors. CDR1 and CDR2 from the germline V gene are SEHNR and FQNEAQ (reference sequence). The length of the CDR3 is 14 residues. The V segment lost 7 bases and the J segment 4 bases; nucleotides outside the gene matches: 9. Libraries were prepared by immunoSEQ multiplex PCR; TCRdb keeps only in-frame clonotypes and omits some of them. The table records some 87,000 clones, approximately 93% of them present only once. Material for sequencing was T cells isolated from PBMCs. This sequence was found in a human donor in good health. The genes are TRBV7-9 and TRBJ1-1; 7 nucleotides align to TRBD1. The DNA of the CDR3 is TGTGCCAGCACCGAGACAGGGTTGGCCACTGAAGCTTTCTTT. It specifies CASTETGLATEAFF.